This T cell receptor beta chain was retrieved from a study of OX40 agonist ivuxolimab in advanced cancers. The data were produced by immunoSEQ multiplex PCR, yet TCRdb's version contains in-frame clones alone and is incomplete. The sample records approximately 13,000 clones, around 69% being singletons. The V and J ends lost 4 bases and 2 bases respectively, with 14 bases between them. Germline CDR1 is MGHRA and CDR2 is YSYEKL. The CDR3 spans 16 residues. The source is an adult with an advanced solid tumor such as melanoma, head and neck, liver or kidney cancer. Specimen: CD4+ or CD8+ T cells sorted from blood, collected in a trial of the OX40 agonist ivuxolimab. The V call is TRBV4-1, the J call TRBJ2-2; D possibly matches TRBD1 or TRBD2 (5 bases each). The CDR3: CASSRVPGPNTGELFF. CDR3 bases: TGCGCCAGCAGCCGGGTACCGGGACCCAACACCGGGGAGCTGTTTTTT.